This T cell receptor beta chain emerged from a study of cytomegalovirus exposure and HLA in healthy donors. The V gene lost 2 bases and the J gene lost 3 bases, with 20 bases spanning the gap. The CDR3 runs 17 residues. The germline gives CDR1 MGHRA, CDR2 YSYEKL. Primers included in the PCR were 60 Vbeta and 13 Jbeta primers. Assay used: immunoSEQ multiplex PCR; TCRdb lists only in-frame clones, some missing. The table shows around 180,000 clones, with about 80% occurring only once. The material sequenced was PBMCs. The chain combines TRBV4-1 with TRBJ2-7; D might be TRBD2 (5 bases). This sequence originates from a woman aged 25-40 years in good health and CMV-seropositive. In DNA form, the CDR3 reads TGCGCCAGCAGCCAACAGGCGCCCCTTGGACTCAGCTACGAGCAGTACTTC. It translates to CASSQQAPLGLSYEQYF.